This TCR beta chain was identified in a study of blood T cell repertoires in COVID-19. About the study: The recovered donors of Cohort 3 showed two negative PCRs, clearance, or symptom resolution.

Donors were grouped by their self-reported clinical history. Trimming took 5 bases from V and 5 from J, leaving 13 bases between them. The CDR3 totals 13 residues. Germline loops: CDR1 SGHRS, CDR2 YFSETQ. Authors' methods: Estimation of nucleated cell counts relied on the amplification of reference gene primers. Measured with immunoSEQ multiplex PCR; TCRdb has only the in-frame clones, and not every one. That table furnishes V, J and clone size, whereas the DNA furnished D and trimming. The sample carries about 190,000 clones, roughly nine tenths recorded once. The chain uses TRBV5-1 and TRBJ2-5; the D gene is possibly TRBD2 (7 bases). The specimen sequenced was PBMCs or T cells enriched from blood (not recorded which). The clonotype comes from a woman aged 40-49 years in a cohort exposed to, infected with or recovered from COVID-19 (not recorded which). DNA of the CDR3: TGCGCCAGCAGGTTCGGGGGGCCCGAGACCCAGTACTTC. Amino acid sequence: CASRFGGPETQYF.